This T cell receptor beta chain was identified in a study of naive and memory T cell subsets. General study points: Possibly reflecting memory cells re-expressing CD45RA, a few larger clonotypes occurred in naive repertoires, especially CD8. Over 85% of naive TCR sequences appeared only once after error correction, unlike memory subsets. Gini index rose across naive, CM, EM and EMRA in CD4 and CD8.

This CDR3 is 15 amino acids long. After removal of 1 base from V and 6 bases from J, the junction contained 9 bases not matched to a gene. Germline V CDR1 and CDR2: SGHRS, YFSETQ. An equimolar mix of two oligonucleotides served as the beta constant-region primer for TRBC1 and TRBC2. Nested alpha and beta constant-region primers with the SP2 primer drove four PCR rounds on ligated cDNA. One entry per CDR3 protein, called by TCRdb with MiXCR from the UMI-ligation and nested PCR reads. The data contain over 80,000 distinct CDR3 sequences, 11% of them seen just once; the ten biggest clones take up more than 0.13%. After CD4 positive bead selection, the CD4-negative fraction gave CD8 T cells. With respect to this clonotype: The antigen remains undetermined.

This TCR was sampled from a human donor in good health. The sequencing input was naive CD4+ T cells from blood. The rearrangement links TRBV5-1 to TRBJ1-2; 7 nucleotides agree with TRBD1. The CDR3: CASSLTPTTGNGYTF. The CDR3 coding sequence is TGCGCCAGCAGCTTGACTCCTACGACAGGGAATGGCTACACCTTC.